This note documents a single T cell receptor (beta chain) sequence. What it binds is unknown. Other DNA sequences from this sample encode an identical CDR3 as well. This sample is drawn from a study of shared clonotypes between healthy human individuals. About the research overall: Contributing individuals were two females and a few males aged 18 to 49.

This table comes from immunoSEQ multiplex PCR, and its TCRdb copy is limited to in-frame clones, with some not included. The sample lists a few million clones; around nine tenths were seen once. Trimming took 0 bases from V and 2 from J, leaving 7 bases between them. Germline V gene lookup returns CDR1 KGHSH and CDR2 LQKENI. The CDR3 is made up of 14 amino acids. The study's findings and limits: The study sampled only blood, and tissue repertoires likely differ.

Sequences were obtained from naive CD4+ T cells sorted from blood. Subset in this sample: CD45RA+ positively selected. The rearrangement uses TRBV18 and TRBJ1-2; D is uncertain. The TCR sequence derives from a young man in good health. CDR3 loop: CASSPPDRNYGYTF. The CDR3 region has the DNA TGTGCCAGCTCACCACCAGATAGGAACTATGGCTACACCTTC.